A selection of T cell receptor beta chains follows, all from one sample in a study of blood T cell repertoires in COVID-19. Libraries were prepared by immunoSEQ multiplex PCR; TCRdb keeps only in-frame clonotypes and omits some of them. Of under 60,000 clones in the sample, more than 75% were seen once. The source material was peripheral blood. The receptors derive from a human donor in a cohort sampled during active COVID-19. Both conserved end residues are part of each CDR3. A D gene is named only where the DNA matches it firmly. Clone size is not always given. Where it is, it says once, few, many or a class for expanded clones.

>TRBV5-1|TRBJ2-7|TRBD1|14|-
CASSLGQGSYEQYF
TGCGCCAGCAGCTTGGGACAGGGGTCCTACGAGCAGTACTTC
>TRBV15|TRBJ2-7|-|14|-
CATSITGQSYEQYF
TGTGCCACCAGCATCACAGGGCAATCCTACGAGCAGTACTTC
>TRBV18|TRBJ2-1|-|13|-
CASSPPASWEQFF
TGTGCCAGCTCACCACCTGCGAGTTGGGAGCAGTTCTTC
>TRBV29-1|TRBJ2-1|TRBD2|16|-
CSVVSLAGVRYNEQFF
TGCAGCGTTGTGTCGCTAGCGGGAGTGAGATACAATGAGCAGTTCTTC
>TRBV7-8|TRBJ2-7|-|13|-
CASTPDGLYEQYF
TGTGCCAGCACCCCGGACGGACTCTACGAGCAGTACTTC
>TRBV18|TRBJ1-3|-|15|-
CASSPTADSGNIIYF
TGTGCCAGCTCACCAACGGCGGACTCTGGAAACATCATATATTTT
>TRBV3-1/TRBV3-2|TRBJ2-7|-|14|-
CASSLTRGSYEQYF
TGTGCCAGCAGCCTCACACGAGGTTCCTACGAGCAGTACTTC
>TRBV28|TRBJ2-7|-|11|-
CASTSLGEQYF
TGTGCCAGCACCTCGCTAGGCGAGCAGTACTTC
>TRBV30|TRBJ1-5|-|14|-
CAWTLQGGQQPQHF
TGTGCCTGGACCCTCCAGGGCGGTCAGCAGCCCCAGCATTTT
>TRBV18|TRBJ1-2|TRBD1|14|few
CASSPDRGVYGYTF
TGTGCCAGCTCGCCGGACAGGGGCGTATATGGCTACACCTTC
>TRBV10-3|TRBJ1-1|-|15|-
CAISGGGPLNTEAFF
TGTGCCATCAGTGGAGGGGGACCTTTGAACACTGAAGCTTTCTTT
>TRBV3-1/TRBV3-2|TRBJ1-3|-|14|once
CASSQSFVGNTIYF
TGTGCCAGCAGCCAATCCTTCGTCGGAAACACCATATATTTT
>TRBV28|TRBJ2-7|TRBD1|14|-
CASRPPDRRAGQYF
TGTGCCAGCAGACCGCCGGACAGGCGGGCGGGGCAGTACTTC
>TRBV4-2|TRBJ1-2|-|15|few
CASSQDPRGNYGYTF
TGTGCCAGCAGCCAAGATCCCAGGGGTAACTATGGCTACACCTTC
>TRBV18|TRBJ1-4|TRBD1|15|-
CASSKRQGASEKLFF
TGTGCCAGCTCAAAAAGACAGGGGGCAAGTGAAAAACTGTTTTTT
>TRBV18|TRBJ2-5|TRBD2|14|-
CASSRRSGVETQYF
TGTGCCAGCTCACGGCGGAGCGGGGTAGAGACCCAGTACTTC